This TCR beta chain was identified during a study of read filtering for tumor transcriptome and immune sequencing (dated by TCRdb to about 2020). Concerning the study at large: The cohort consisted of some 16 male and approximately 15 female patients, with a mean age of roughly 66 years and an age range of about 45 to 90. By revised international staging, fewer than ten patients were R-ISS I, about 16 were R-ISS II and roughly 7 were R-ISS III. After DNase treatment, whole-transcriptome libraries were prepared using the TruSeq RNA Access Library Prep Kit. TCR-region mapped reads per sample ranged from about 3.5 to 11 million with IR-seq versus only roughly 80 to 1273 with RNA-seq. Using the same bone marrow samples, the study compared TCR repertoires obtained by targeted immune repertoire sequencing with those obtained by bulk whole-transcriptome sequencing. As a main aim, a read-filtering strategy for immune repertoire data was addressed, with the specific question being whether clonotypes supported by a single read should be removed. The investigation overall reported the following: In IR-seq, about four fifths of clonotypes but around 3.5% of total reads were represented by single-read clonotypes, whereas in RNA-seq, around three quarters of clonotypes and more than 35% of reads were represented by single-read clonotypes. The correlation between IR-seq and RNA-seq shared clonotype proportions rose when single-read clonotypes were removed. Compared with RNA-seq, IR-seq captured clonotypes at much greater depth and more reliably, and a smaller IR-seq throughput was enough to identify most of the shared clonotypes. The sorted CD138-negative fraction was composed of a mixed bone marrow immune population rather than of purified T cells.

Bone marrow was sampled from every patient at the time of active disease. Bone marrow mononuclear cells were isolated by Ficoll-Hypaque density gradient centrifugation. Myeloma plasma cells were removed and CD138-negative cells were collected by negative selection after labeling with CD138 magnetic microbeads on a MACS separator. The purity of the isolated cells was checked by flow cytometry with CD138 antibodies on an Attune NxT. TRIzol reagent was used to extract total RNA, and a NanoDrop spectrophotometer was used to quantify the extracted RNA. Paired RNA-seq and IR-seq were performed on each patient's CD138-negative bone marrow sample. Starting from roughly 370 ng RNA, TCR libraries were constructed with the Immunoverse kit using molecular barcoded adaptors that cover the alpha/delta and beta/gamma chains. TCR library preparation used the same RNA that went into transcriptome sequencing. An Illumina HiSeq 4000 with 2 x 150 cycles was used to sequence the TCR libraries. The paper's data handling went like this. MiXCR aligned TCR reads to human V, D, J and C references and assembled the aligned reads into CDR3 clonotypes, with quality filtering and error correction included. The tcR package in R was used to analyze clonotype counts and gene usage diversity. For inspection of raw mapping reads, RNA-seq reads were mapped by STAR aligner version 2.5.3a onto GRCh37 of the human genome. To test the effect of sequencing depth on detected clonotypes, IR-seq fastq files were randomly downsampled using Seqtk 1.3. Through fastp at Q25 and MiXCR, TCRdb rebuilt clones from the public reads, retaining in-frame beta chains. Each entry merges the rows of one CDR3 protein and shows their most common DNA and genes. These V and J calls rely on TCRdb rather than the paper's analysis. This sample lists tens of thousands of distinct CDR3 sequences; roughly 13% were detected once. The ten largest clones represent 35% to 45% of the sample.

Ten or more counts support this clonotype. What this receptor recognizes is not known. One base away there is no much larger clone; base qualities are not given. The specimen was a population of CD138-negative cells sorted from bone marrow. The cell subset or site label corresponds to: bone marrow mononuclear cells depleted of CD138+ plasma/myeloma cells by negative magnetic selection. The clonotype was recovered from a donor aged 40 or over with multiple myeloma.

The nucleotides read TGTGCCAGCAGCGCGGGAGGATACAATGAGCAGTTCTTC. This yields the protein CASSAGGYNEQFF. The chain was built from TRBV7-2 and TRBJ2-1; 8 bases in the junction line up with TRBD2. The CDR3 contains 13 residues, cysteine and phenylalanine counted. Only CDR3 DNA is held: 39 bases, read in frame from base 1. CDR1 and CDR2 were assigned from the germline V gene as SGHTA and FQGNSA. The V end gives up 5 bases and the J end 4 bases, leaving 1 base in the junction not matched to a gene.